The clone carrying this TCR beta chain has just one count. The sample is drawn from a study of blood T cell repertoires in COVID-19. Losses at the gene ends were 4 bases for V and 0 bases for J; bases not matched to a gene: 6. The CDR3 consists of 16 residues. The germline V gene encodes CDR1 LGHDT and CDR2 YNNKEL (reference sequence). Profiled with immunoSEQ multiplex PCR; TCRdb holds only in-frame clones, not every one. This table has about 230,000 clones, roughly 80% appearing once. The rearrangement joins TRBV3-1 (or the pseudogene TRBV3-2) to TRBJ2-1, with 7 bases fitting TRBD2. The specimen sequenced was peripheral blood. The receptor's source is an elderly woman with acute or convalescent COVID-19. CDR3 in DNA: TGTGCCAGCAGCCCAGCTAGCGGTAACTCCTACAATGAGCAGTTCTTC. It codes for CASSPASGNSYNEQFF.